This T cell receptor beta chain was identified in a study of shared clonotypes between healthy human individuals. Assay used: immunoSEQ multiplex PCR; TCRdb lists only in-frame clones, some missing. The table shows more than 2,000,000 clones, with 85% to 95% occurring only once. The CDR3 is 11 residues long. The germline V gene has CDR1 SQVTM and CDR2 ANQGSEA. Trimming left V 2 bases short and J 5 bases short, with 6 bases between. Details on this clone: Its antigen is still unknown.

Study outcomes and limitations: When compared with the clonotypes that were shared by all four sorted-subset donors, the non-shared clonotypes turned out to have lower generation probabilities. Clonotype sharing among donors, it was expected, would be affected by sequencing depth.

A CD45RA+ naive subset and a CD45RA-negative memory subset were split from CD4+ cells. The chain joins TRBV29-1 to TRBJ2-5, with D possibly being TRBD1 (6 bases). Material for sequencing was naive CD4+ T cells from PBMCs. The subset: CD45RA+ positively selected. The TCR sequence derives from a man aged 18-30 years in good health. Some clones in this sample may be carry-over from other donors' samples. This CDR3 is CSVERGETQYF. In nucleotides, the CDR3 is TGCAGCGTTGAAAGGGGGGAGACCCAGTACTTC.